Described below is a single T cell receptor beta chain sequence and its context. The data derive from a study of OX40 agonist ivuxolimab in advanced cancers. The CDR3 totals 14 residues. Germline V gene lookup returns CDR1 MNHEY and CDR2 SVGAGI. V lost 5 bases and J 3 bases, leaving 12 bases between the germline ends. Method: immunoSEQ multiplex PCR; TCRdb's copy keeps in-frame clones and lacks some. Of approximately 84,000 clones listed, 90% to 95% are singletons. The source is an adult with an advanced solid tumor such as melanoma, head and neck, liver or kidney cancer. The source material was CD4+ or CD8+ T cells sorted from blood, sampled in a trial of the OX40 agonist ivuxolimab. The chain couples TRBV6-5 to TRBJ2-3; weak D call: TRBD1 (5 bases). CDR3 nucleotide sequence: TGTGCCAGCAGTGCCTTAGGGGTTACAGATACGCAGTATTTT. It encodes CASSALGVTDTQYF.